Below are 9 T cell receptor beta chains sequenced from a single sample in a study of T-cell reconstitution after alpha-beta-depleted transplantation in children. Unique molecular identifiers were built into the TCRbeta library. From the PCR reads, TCRdb called clonotypes with MiXCR, one entry per CDR3 protein. The sample holds some 840,000 distinct CDR3 sequences, roughly 15% seen once. Sample: PBMCs, mostly from graft donor cells, taken 360 days after TCRalphabeta/CD19-depleted stem cell transplant. These receptor sequences come from a male patient younger than 18 who had a stem cell transplant for acute lymphoblastic leukemia, so the T cells may come from the graft donor.

This clonotype was seen more than once but under ten times. This chain uses TRBV2 with TRBJ2-1; no clear D. V was pared by 7 bases and J by 4 bases, with 14 bases between. CDR3 size: 14 residues. Germline V lookup: CDR1 SNHLY, CDR2 FYNNEI. Here the CDR3 DNA reads TGTGCCAGCATAACCTTAGGGCGGTACAATGAGCAGTTCTTC. Residues: CASITLGRYNEQFF.

This clonotype was counted ten times or more. J is TRBJ1-1 and V is TRBV12-3 or TRBV12-4; 7 bases align to TRBD1. J was trimmed by 5 bases and V by 6 bases; bases with no gene match: 6. CDR3 length: 13 amino acids. In DNA form, the CDR3 reads TGTGCCAGCAGCTTACAGGGGAGAACTGAAGCTTTCTTT. This translates into CASSLQGRTEAFF.

This clonotype was picked up many times. This chain connects TRBV14 to TRBJ2-1; unclear D gene. CDR3 size: 15 residues. The V gene lost 3 bases and the J gene lost 4 bases, with 13 bases spanning the gap. The V gene's germline CDR1 is SGHDN and CDR2 FVKESK. The DNA for the CDR3 is TGTGCCAGCAGCCAGACGGCGTGGATTTACAATGAGCAGTTCTTC. This translates into CASSQTAWIYNEQFF.

This clonotype was counted only a few times. CDR3 coding DNA: TGCAGTACAGGGATTCCTAACACCGGGGAGCTGTTTTTT. Translated, it gives CSTGIPNTGELFF. The chain recombines TRBV20-1 with TRBJ2-2; TRBD1 is a possible D gene (6 bases). The CDR3 loop spans 13 amino acids. Germline CDR1 is DFQATT and CDR2 is SNEGSKA (reference sequence). Trimming cost V 8 bases and J 2 bases, with 12 bases left between them.

The chain joins TRBV4-2 to TRBJ2-1, with D maybe TRBD2 (6 bases). Trimming cost V 4 bases and J 8 bases, with 15 bases left between them. Germline CDR1 and CDR2: LGHNA and YNFKEQ. The length of the CDR3 is 14 residues. In DNA, the CDR3 is TGTGCCAGCAGCCCCCAGACTAGACACGATGAGCAGTTCTTC. Translating gives CASSPQTRHDEQFF.

This clonotype was seen at least ten times. This sequence joins TRBV27 and TRBJ2-1; TRBD2 matches 11 bases. The germline V gene encodes CDR1 MNHEY and CDR2 SMNVEV (reference sequence). J gave up 12 bases and V 3 bases, and 10 bases lay outside the gene matches. The CDR3 has 15 amino acids. CDR3 nucleotide sequence: TGTGCCAGCAGTTTTTCAACTAGCGGGAGTTCTAGGCAGTTCTTC. It encodes CASSFSTSGSSRQFF.

This clonotype was detected only a few times. This chain uses TRBV28 with TRBJ2-2; no definite D call. Trimming left V 2 bases short and J 1 base short, with 8 bases between. The CDR3 length is 15 residues. Per germline, CDR1 MDHEN and CDR2 SYDVKM. The CDR3 DNA follows: TGTGCCAGCAGTTTAAAGGCTCTGAACACCGGGGAGCTGTTTTTT. Protein sequence: CASSLKALNTGELFF.

V and J are TRBV18 and TRBJ2-7; the D gene is possibly TRBD1 (6 bases). Germline V gives CDR1 KGHSH, CDR2 LQKENI. This CDR3 has 13 residues. V was shortened by 0 bases and J by 7 bases, with 10 bases between the two germline ends. The CDR3 region is CASSPPQGLEQYF. The CDR3 DNA follows: TGTGCCAGCTCACCACCACAGGGTTTGGAGCAGTACTTC.

The chain is built from TRBV20-1 and TRBJ1-3; D ambiguous. The CDR3 consists of 12 residues. V was cut by 0 bases and J by 9 bases, with 9 bases left in between. The germline V gene has CDR1 DFQATT and CDR2 SNEGSKA (reference sequence). The CDR3 region has the DNA TGCAGTGCTAGAGATGAGATCTCCACCATATATTTT. This encodes CSARDEISTIYF.